One sample yielded the 8 T cell receptor beta chains listed below, sequenced in a study of blood T cell repertoires in COVID-19. Sequencing used immunoSEQ multiplex PCR; TCRdb keeps in-frame clones, though not all of them. The table shows under 300,000 clones, with around 91% occurring only once. Sequenced: PBMCs or T cells enriched from blood (not recorded which). Source of these receptors: a woman between 18 and 30 years old who had recovered from COVID-19.

V gene TRBV25-1 combines with J gene TRBJ1-4, with 7 bases fitting TRBD1. The germline V gene encodes CDR1 MGHDK and CDR2 SYGVNS. V was pared by 4 bases and J by 8 bases, with 4 bases of the junction left unmatched. The CDR3 extends over 13 amino acids. The CDR3: CASSVTGTEKLFF. The DNA for the CDR3 is TGTGCCAGCAGTGTGACAGGGACGGAAAAACTGTTTTTT. Based on the CDR3 plus reference TRBV25-1 and TRBJ1-4, the full variable domain is EADIYQTPRYLVIGTGKKITLECSQTMGHDKMYWYQQDPGMELHLIHYSYGVNSTEKGDLSSESTVSRIRTEHFPLTLESARPSHTSQYLCASSVTGTEKLFFGSGTQLSVL.

This clone occurred once. The chain uses TRBV10-3 and TRBJ2-1; maybe TRBD2 (5 bases). Germline V gene data show CDR1 as ENHRY and CDR2 as SYGVKD. CDR3 size: 17 residues. Between the trimmed V and J ends, which lost 4 bases and 4 bases, there was a span of 20 bases. This chain's CDR3 is CAISVQDSLPFYNEQFF. DNA of the CDR3: TGTGCCATCAGTGTTCAGGACTCCCTCCCCTTTTACAATGAGCAGTTCTTC.

The chain links TRBV9 to TRBJ1-4; a possible D gene is TRBD1 (5 bases). The CDR3 is 14 residues long. Deletions cut 7 bases from V and 3 bases from J, with 13 bases between. Germline assignment: CDR1 SGDLS and CDR2 YYNGEE. Here the CDR3 reads CASGGTVANEKLFF. DNA of the CDR3: TGTGCCAGCGGGGGGACGGTGGCTAATGAAAAACTGTTTTTT.

V is TRBV10-2 and J is TRBJ1-4; D is possibly TRBD1 (6 bases). V was trimmed by 6 bases and J by 6 bases, leaving 17 bases between them. The CDR3 has 15 amino acids. Germline CDR1 WSHSY, CDR2 SAAADI. The CDR3 loop is CASRGLSGVDEKLFF. CDR3 bases: TGCGCCAGCAGAGGGTTATCAGGGGTGGATGAAAAACTGTTTTTT.

The J gene is TRBJ2-7, the V gene TRBV27; D remains ambiguous. The CDR3 loop spans 13 amino acids. Trimming took off 0 bases at V and 0 bases at J, with 3 bases between the two ends. Germline V gene sequence: CDR1 MNHEY, CDR2 SMNVEV (reference sequence). The CDR3 is CASSLSHSYEQYF. The CDR3 DNA reads TGTGCCAGCAGTTTATCACACTCCTACGAGCAGTACTTC.

The chain uses TRBV2 and TRBJ2-1; 11 bases are a match to TRBD2. The CDR3 is made up of 15 amino acids. Germline V lookup: CDR1 SNHLY, CDR2 FYNNEI. J gave up 4 bases and V 7 bases, and 6 bases lay outside the gene matches. CDR3 residues: CASTKGLAEYNEQFF. CDR3 nucleotide sequence: TGTGCCAGCACCAAGGGACTAGCGGAATACAATGAGCAGTTCTTC.

CDR3 coding DNA: TGTGCCAGCTCACCCCCTGGACAAACGTCGAGTACCTACGAGCAGTACTTC. Translated, it gives CASSPPGQTSSTYEQYF. V is TRBV18 and J is TRBJ2-7; TRBD1 might be the D (5 bases). Germline CDR1 and CDR2: KGHSH and LQKENI. V lost 3 bases, J lost 2 bases, and 20 bases lay in between. This CDR3 has 17 residues.

CDR3: CATHPGGGADYGYTF. CDR3 sequence (DNA): TGTGCCACCCACCCGGGGGGGGGCGCGGACTATGGCTACACCTTC. The chain couples TRBV15 to TRBJ1-2; perhaps TRBD1 as D (6 bases). V was pared by 8 bases and J by 3 bases, with 19 bases between. Germline V gene lookup returns CDR1 LNHNV and CDR2 YYDKDF (reference sequence). The CDR3 has 15 amino acids.